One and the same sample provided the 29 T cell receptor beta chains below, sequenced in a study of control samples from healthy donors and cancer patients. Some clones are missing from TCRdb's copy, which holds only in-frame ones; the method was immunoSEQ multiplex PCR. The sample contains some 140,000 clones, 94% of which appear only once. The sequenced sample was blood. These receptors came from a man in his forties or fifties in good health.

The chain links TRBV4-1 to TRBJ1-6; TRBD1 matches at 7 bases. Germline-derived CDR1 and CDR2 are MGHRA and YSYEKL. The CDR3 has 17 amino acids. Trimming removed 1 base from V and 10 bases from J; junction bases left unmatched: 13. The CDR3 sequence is CASSQAMMLTGYSPLHF. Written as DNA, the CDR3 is TGCGCCAGCAGCCAAGCTATGATGTTGACAGGGTACTCACCCCTCCACTTT.

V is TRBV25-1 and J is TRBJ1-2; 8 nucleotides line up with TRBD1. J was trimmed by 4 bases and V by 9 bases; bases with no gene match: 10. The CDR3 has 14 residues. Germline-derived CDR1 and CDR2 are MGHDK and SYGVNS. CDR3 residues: CASARQGWSYGYTF. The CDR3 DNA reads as TGTGCCAGTGCAAGACAGGGGTGGAGCTATGGCTACACCTTC.

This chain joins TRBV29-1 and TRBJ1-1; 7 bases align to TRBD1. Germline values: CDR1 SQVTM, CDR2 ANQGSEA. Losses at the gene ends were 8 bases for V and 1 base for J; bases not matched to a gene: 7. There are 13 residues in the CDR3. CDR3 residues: CSMKTGTNTEAFF. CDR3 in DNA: TGCAGCATGAAGACAGGGACGAACACTGAAGCTTTCTTT.

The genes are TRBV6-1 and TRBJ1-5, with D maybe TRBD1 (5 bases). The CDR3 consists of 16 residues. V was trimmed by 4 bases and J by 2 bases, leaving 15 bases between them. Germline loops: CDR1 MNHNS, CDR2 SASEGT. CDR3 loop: CASSAGKGPGNQPQHF. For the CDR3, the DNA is TGTGCCAGCAGTGCCGGGAAGGGACCGGGCAATCAGCCCCAGCATTTT.

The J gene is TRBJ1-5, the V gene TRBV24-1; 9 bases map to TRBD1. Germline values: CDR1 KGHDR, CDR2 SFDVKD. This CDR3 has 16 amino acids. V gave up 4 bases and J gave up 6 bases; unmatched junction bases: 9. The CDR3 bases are TGTGCCACCAGTGACTCGACAGGGGGATTGGGTCAGCCCCAGCATTTT. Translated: CATSDSTGGLGQPQHF.

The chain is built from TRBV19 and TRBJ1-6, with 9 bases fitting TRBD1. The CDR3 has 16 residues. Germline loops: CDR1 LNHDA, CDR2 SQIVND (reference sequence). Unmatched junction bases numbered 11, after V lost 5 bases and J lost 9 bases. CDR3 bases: TGTGCCAGTAGTTCACCCTCACGGACAGGGGTTTCACCCCTCCACTTT. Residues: CASSSPSRTGVSPLHF.

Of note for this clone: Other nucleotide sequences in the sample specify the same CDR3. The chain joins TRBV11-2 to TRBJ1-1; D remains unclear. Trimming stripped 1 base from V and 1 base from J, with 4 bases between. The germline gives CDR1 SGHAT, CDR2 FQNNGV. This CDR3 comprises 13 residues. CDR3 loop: CASSLAANTEAFF. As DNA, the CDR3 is TGTGCCAGCAGCTTAGCAGCGAACACTGAAGCTTTCTTT.

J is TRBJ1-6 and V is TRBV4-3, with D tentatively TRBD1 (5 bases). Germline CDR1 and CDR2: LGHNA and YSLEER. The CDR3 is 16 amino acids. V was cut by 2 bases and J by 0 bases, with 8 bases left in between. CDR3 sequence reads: CASSQRGSSYNSPLHF. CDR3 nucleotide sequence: TGCGCCAGCAGCCAACGGGGGAGCTCCTATAATTCACCCCTCCACTTT.

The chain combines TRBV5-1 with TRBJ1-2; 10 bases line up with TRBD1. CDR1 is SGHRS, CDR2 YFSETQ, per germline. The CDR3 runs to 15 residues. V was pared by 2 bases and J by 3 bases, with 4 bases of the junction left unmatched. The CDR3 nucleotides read TGCGCCAGCAGCTTCCAAGGACAGGGGGACTATGGCTACACCTTC. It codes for CASSFQGQGDYGYTF.

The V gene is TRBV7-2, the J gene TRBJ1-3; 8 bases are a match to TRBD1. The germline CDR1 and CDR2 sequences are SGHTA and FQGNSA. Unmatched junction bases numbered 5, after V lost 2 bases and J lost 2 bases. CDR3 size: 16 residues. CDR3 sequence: CASSLQGAEAGNTIYF. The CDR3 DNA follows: TGTGCCAGCAGCTTACAGGGGGCCGAGGCTGGAAACACCATATATTTT.

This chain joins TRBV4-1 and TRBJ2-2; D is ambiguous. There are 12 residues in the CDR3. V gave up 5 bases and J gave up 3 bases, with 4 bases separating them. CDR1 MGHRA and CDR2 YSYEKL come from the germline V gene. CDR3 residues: CASSIDTGELFF. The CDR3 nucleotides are TGCGCCAGCAGCATCGACACCGGGGAGCTGTTTTTT.

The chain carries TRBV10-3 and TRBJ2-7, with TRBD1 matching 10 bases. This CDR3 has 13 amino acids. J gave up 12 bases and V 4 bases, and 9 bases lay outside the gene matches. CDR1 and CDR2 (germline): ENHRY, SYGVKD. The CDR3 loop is CAISGLPGTGVYF. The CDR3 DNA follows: TGTGCCATCAGTGGGCTTCCCGGGACAGGGGTGTACTTC.

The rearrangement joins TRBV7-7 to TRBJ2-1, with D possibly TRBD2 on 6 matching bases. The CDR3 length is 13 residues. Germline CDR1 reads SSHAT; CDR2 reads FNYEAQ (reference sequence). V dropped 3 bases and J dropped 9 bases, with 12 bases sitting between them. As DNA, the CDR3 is TGTGCCAGCAGCTTGACTAGTTCGGGTGAGCAGTTCTTC. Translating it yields CASSLTSSGEQFF.

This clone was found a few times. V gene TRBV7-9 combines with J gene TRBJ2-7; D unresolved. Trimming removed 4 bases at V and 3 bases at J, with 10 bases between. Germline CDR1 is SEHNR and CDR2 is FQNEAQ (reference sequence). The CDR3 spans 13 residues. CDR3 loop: CASSSGSGYEQYF. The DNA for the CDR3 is TGTGCCAGCAGCTCCGGGTCCGGCTACGAGCAGTACTTC.

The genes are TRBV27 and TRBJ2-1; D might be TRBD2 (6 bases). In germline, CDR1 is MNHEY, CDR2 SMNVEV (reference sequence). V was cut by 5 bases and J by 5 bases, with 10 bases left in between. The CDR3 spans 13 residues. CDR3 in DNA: TGTGCCAGCAGTATTCGGGGGAACAATGAGCAGTTCTTC. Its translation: CASSIRGNNEQFF.

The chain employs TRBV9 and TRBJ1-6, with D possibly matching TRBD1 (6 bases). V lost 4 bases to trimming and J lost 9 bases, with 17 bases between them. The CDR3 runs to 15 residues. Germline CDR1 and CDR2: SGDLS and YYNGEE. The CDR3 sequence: CASSPRRGGGSPLHF. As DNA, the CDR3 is TGTGCCAGCAGCCCCCGGAGAGGGGGGGGTTCACCCCTCCACTTT.

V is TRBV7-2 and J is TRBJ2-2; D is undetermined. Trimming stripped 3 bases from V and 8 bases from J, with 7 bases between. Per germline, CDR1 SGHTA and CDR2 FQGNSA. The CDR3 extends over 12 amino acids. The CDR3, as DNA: TGTGCCAGCAGCTTGTATGAGGGGGAGCTGTTTTTT. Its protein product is CASSLYEGELFF.

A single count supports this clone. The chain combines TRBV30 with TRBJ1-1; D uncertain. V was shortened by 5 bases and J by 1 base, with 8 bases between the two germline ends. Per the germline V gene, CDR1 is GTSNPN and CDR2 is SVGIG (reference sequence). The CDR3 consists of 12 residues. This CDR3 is CAWGLTNTEAFF. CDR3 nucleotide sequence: TGTGCCTGGGGACTTACGAACACTGAAGCTTTCTTT.

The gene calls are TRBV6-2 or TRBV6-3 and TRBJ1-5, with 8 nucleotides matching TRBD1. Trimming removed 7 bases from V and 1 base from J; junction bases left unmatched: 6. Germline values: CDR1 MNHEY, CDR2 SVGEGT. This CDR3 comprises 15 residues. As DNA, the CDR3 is TGTGCCAGCACCCCGGACAGGGAGAGCAATCAGCCCCAGCATTTT. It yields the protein CASTPDRESNQPQHF.

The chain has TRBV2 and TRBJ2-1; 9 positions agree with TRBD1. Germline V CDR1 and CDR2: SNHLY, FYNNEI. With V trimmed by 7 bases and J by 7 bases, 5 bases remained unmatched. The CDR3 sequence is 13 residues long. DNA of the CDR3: TGTGCCAGCAACAGGGGGCTGGGGAATGAGCAGTTCTTC. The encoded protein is CASNRGLGNEQFF.

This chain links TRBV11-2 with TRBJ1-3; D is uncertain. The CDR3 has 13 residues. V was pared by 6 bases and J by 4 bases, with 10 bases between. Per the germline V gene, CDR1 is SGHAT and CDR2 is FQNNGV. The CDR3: CASRSGLGNTIYF. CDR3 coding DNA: TGTGCCAGCAGATCCGGGCTCGGAAACACCATATATTTT.

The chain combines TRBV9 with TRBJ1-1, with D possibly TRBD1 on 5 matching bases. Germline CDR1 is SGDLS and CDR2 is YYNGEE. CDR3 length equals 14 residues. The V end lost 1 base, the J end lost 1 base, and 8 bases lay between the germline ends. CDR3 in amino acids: CASSVSGTNTEAFF. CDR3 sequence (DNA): TGTGCCAGCAGCGTATCCGGGACGAACACTGAAGCTTTCTTT.

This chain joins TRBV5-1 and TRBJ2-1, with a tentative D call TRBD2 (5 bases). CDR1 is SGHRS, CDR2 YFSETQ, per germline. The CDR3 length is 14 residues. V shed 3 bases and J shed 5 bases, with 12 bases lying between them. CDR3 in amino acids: CASSWNGRDNEQFF. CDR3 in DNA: TGCGCCAGCAGCTGGAATGGGAGAGACAATGAGCAGTTCTTC.

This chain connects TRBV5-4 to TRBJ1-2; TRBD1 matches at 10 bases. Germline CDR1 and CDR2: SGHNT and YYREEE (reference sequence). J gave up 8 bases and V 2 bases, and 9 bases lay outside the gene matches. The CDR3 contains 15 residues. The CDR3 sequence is CASSFMTGGAGGYTF. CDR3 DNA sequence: TGTGCCAGCAGCTTTATGACAGGGGGCGCGGGAGGCTACACCTTC.

The CDR3 sequence: CASSQLLAGGPRTGELFF. CDR3 nucleotides: TGCGCCAGCAGCCAATTACTAGCGGGGGGGCCGAGAACCGGGGAGCTGTTTTTT. The rearrangement uses TRBV4-3 and TRBJ2-2, with TRBD2 identical over 13 bases. The V and J ends lost 2 bases and 5 bases, in that order; junction bases with no gene match: 8. The CDR3 is 18 residues long. Germline assignment: CDR1 LGHNA and CDR2 YSLEER.

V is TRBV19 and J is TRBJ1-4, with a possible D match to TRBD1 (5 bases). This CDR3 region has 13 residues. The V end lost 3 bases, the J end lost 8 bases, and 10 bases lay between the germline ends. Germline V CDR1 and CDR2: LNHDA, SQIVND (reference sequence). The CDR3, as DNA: TGTGCCAGTAGTATTGGGGCTAGAGAAAAACTGTTTTTT. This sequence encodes CASSIGAREKLFF.

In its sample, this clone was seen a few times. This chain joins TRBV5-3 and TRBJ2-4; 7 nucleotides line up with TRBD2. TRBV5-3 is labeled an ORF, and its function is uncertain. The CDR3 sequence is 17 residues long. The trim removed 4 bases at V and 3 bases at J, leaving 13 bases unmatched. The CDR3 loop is CARSRTRGPGGKNIQYF. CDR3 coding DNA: TGTGCCAGAAGCAGGACGAGGGGACCGGGAGGCAAAAACATTCAGTACTTC.

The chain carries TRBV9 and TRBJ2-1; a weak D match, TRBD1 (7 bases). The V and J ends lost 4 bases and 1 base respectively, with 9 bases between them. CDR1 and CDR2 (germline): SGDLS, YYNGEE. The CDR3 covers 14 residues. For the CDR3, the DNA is TGTGCCAGCAGCCCAGGGGGGTCCTACAATGAGCAGTTCTTC. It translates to CASSPGGSYNEQFF.

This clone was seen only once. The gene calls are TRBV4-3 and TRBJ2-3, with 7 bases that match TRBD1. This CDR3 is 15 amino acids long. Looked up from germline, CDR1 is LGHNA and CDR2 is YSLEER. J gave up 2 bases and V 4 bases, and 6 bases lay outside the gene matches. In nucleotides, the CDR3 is TGCGCCAGCAGCCCCGGGACAGTGGACACAGATACGCAGTATTTT. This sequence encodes CASSPGTVDTDTQYF.